This T cell receptor (beta chain) was sequenced during a study of CD8 T cells in ankylosing spondylitis. Study-wide results and limits: In peripheral blood, disease-linked CD8+ clones occurred at relatively low frequencies. The authors reported significant enrichment of disease-linked clones in matched ankylosing spondylitis synovial fluid.

Scientists made TCR beta libraries using quantitative 5'-RACE with molecular barcodes. One entry per CDR3 protein, called by TCRdb with MiXCR from the 5' RACE reads. This sample has around 130,000 distinct CDR3 sequences, with more than 6.5% found just once. The sample holds many counts of this clonotype. Its specificity is not known. CDR3 length: 15 amino acids. Trimming took 0 bases from V and 7 from J; bases not matched to a gene: 7. The germline gives CDR1 SGHRS, CDR2 YFSETQ. The TCR was taken from a male donor with ankylosing spondylitis or in good health (not recorded which). Sequencing was done on a sample of blood, either unsorted or a sorted T cell fraction (not recorded which). The rearrangement uses TRBV5-1 and TRBJ2-1; 7 nucleotides agree with TRBD2. CDR3 nucleotide sequence: TGCGCCAGCAGCTTGGGGACTAGAGAGGGGAATGAGCAGTTCTTC. Protein product: CASSLGTREGNEQFF.